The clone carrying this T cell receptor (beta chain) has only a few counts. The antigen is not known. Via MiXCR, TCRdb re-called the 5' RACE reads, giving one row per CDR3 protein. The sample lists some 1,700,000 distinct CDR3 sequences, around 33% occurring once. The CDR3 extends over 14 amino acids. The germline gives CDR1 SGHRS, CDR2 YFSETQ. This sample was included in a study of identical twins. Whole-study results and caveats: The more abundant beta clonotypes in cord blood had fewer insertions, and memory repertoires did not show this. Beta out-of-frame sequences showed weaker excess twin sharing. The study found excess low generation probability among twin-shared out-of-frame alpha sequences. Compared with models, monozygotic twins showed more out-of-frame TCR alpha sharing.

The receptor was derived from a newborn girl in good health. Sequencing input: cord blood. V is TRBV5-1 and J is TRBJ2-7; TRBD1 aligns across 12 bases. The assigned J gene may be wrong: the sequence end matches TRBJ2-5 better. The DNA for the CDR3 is TGCGCCAGCTCGGGACAGGGGGCGAAAGAGACCCAGTACTTC. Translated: CASSGQGAKETQYF.